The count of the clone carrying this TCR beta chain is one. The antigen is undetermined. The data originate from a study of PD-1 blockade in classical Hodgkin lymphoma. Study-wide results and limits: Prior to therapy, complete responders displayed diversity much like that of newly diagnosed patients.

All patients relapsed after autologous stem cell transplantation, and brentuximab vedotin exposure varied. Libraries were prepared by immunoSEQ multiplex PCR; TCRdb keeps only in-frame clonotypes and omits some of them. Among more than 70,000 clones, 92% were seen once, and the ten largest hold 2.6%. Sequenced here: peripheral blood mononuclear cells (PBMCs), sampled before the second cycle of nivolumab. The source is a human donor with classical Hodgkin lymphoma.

The CDR3 sequence is CASSVVSGGRSYGYTF. The CDR3 coding sequence is TGTGCCAGCAGCGTAGTATCGGGGGGGCGCAGCTATGGCTACACCTTC. This chain links TRBV9 with TRBJ1-2, with D possibly matching TRBD1 (6 bases). This CDR3 comprises 16 residues. The ends were cut back, 0 bases at V and 4 bases at J, with 16 bases in the middle. Germline-derived CDR1 and CDR2 are SGDLS and YYNGEE.